This paragraph covers one TCR beta chain sequence. Its antigen is currently unknown. This sample stems from a study of human T cells and chemical hapten exposure. Study-wide findings and caveats: Sensitization with DPC brought no change to TCRs above 1 in 1000 in frequency.

From the RACE reads, TCRdb called clonotypes with MiXCR, one entry per CDR3 protein. The sample records approximately 43,000 distinct CDR3 sequences, 4% being singletons. The V gene lost 0 bases and the J gene lost 2 bases, with 5 bases spanning the gap. This CDR3 contains 13 residues. Time point defined: patch test 1, 2 weeks after DPC sensitization. Treatment specified: therapeutic diphenylcyclopropenone sensitization with weekly scalp DPC. Whole blood, unfractionated, served as the material for total RNA extraction. The material was whole blood, obtained in connection with sensitization to the hapten diphenylcyclopropenone (DPC). J is TRBJ2-7 and V is TRBV12-3 or TRBV12-4; possibly TRBD1 or TRBD2 for D (5 bases each). The TCR sequence derives from a man aged 50-59 years with alopecia areata. Some clones in this sample may be carry-over from other donors' samples. The CDR3 sequence is CASSLAGAYEQYF. DNA for the CDR3: TGTGCCAGCAGTTTAGCGGGGGCCTACGAGCAGTACTTC.